A single sample is the source of the 13 T cell receptor beta chains below, sequenced in a study of T cell responses to AZD1222 COVID-19 vaccine. Assay used: immunoSEQ multiplex PCR; TCRdb lists only in-frame clones, some missing. Of about 100,000 clones listed, nearly 95% are singletons. The material sequenced was peripheral blood, taken on day 0 of AZD1222 vaccination. Source of these receptors: an adult in good health.

The chain couples TRBV20-1 to TRBJ2-1, with 7 bases that match TRBD1. CDR1 is DFQATT, CDR2 SNEGSKA, per germline (reference sequence). The trim removed 3 bases at V and 2 bases at J, leaving 4 bases unmatched. The CDR3 extends over 14 amino acids. CDR3 sequence (DNA): TGCAGTGCTAGTGGGACAGCTACCTACAATGAGCAGTTCTTC. Amino acid sequence: CSASGTATYNEQFF.

The rearrangement links TRBV11-1 to TRBJ1-2, with 7 bases aligning to TRBD1. This CDR3 is 15 amino acids long. The V and J ends lost 2 bases and 8 bases, in that order; junction bases with no gene match: 11. Germline lookup yields CDR1 SGHAT and CDR2 FQDESV (reference sequence). The CDR3 nucleotides are TGTGCCAGCAGCTTAAATGCCAGGGGGGATCGCGGCTACACCTTC. It specifies CASSLNARGDRGYTF.

The J gene is TRBJ2-5, the V gene TRBV7-8; D uncertain. V lost 0 bases, J lost 3 bases, and 11 bases lay in between. The CDR3 totals 15 residues. Germline V gene sequence: CDR1 SGHVS, CDR2 FQNEAQ. The CDR3 protein is CASSLARATEETQYF. In DNA form, the CDR3 reads TGTGCCAGCAGCTTAGCCCGGGCAACTGAAGAGACCCAGTACTTC.

This rearrangement joins TRBV11-2 to TRBJ2-1, with D unresolved. CDR3 length: 13 residues. V was shortened by 1 base and J by 9 bases, with 10 bases between the two germline ends. Looked up from germline, CDR1 is SGHAT and CDR2 is FQNNGV. The CDR3, as DNA: TGTGCCAGCAGCTTAGGGCTATTGGGTGAGCAGTTCTTC. Translation: CASSLGLLGEQFF.

This clone was recorded once. V usage is TRBV7-2 and J usage is TRBJ2-7; 11 nucleotides align to TRBD1. V shed 1 base and J 4 bases; nucleotides not matched to a gene: 6. The CDR3 is 16 residues long. Germline CDR1 is SGHTA and CDR2 is FQGNSA. CDR3 coding DNA: TGTGCCAGCAGCTTAGACACCGGGACAGGGGGGTACGAGCAGTACTTC. It codes for CASSLDTGTGGYEQYF.

This chain joins TRBV27 and TRBJ2-1, with D possibly matching TRBD1 (6 bases). The CDR3 extends over 11 amino acids. Per germline, CDR1 MNHEY and CDR2 SMNVEV (reference sequence). V dropped 6 bases and J dropped 9 bases, with 9 bases sitting between them. CDR3: CASSTGFEQFF. Written as DNA, the CDR3 is TGTGCCAGCAGCACAGGGTTTGAGCAGTTCTTC.

The chain combines TRBV24-1 with TRBJ1-2; TRBD1 matches 7 bases. The CDR3 has 15 amino acids. V was pared by 4 bases and J by 8 bases, with 12 bases of the junction left unmatched. Germline CDR1 reads KGHDR; CDR2 reads SFDVKD. The CDR3 region is CATSDRPTGRGGYTF. The CDR3 DNA follows: TGTGCCACCAGTGACCGCCCGACAGGGAGAGGGGGCTACACCTTC.

Here the CDR3 reads CAWMGATAYGYTF. The CDR3 nucleotides read TGTGCCTGGATGGGTGCGACAGCCTATGGCTACACCTTC. This chain joins TRBV30 and TRBJ1-2, with D perhaps TRBD1 (5 bases). The V and J ends lost 4 bases and 4 bases respectively, with 13 bases between them. Germline V lookup: CDR1 GTSNPN, CDR2 SVGIG (reference sequence). The CDR3 length is 13 residues. Together with reference TRBV30 and TRBJ1-2, the CDR3 gives the full variable domain: SQTIHQWPATLVQPVGSPLSLECTVEGTSNPNLYWYRQAAGRGLQLLFYSVGIGQISSEVPQNLSASRPQDRQFILSSKKLLLSDSGFYLCAWMGATAYGYTFGSGTRLTVV.

The chain recombines TRBV6-5 with TRBJ1-6; D remains ambiguous. The length of the CDR3 is 15 residues. V was trimmed by 2 bases and J by 9 bases, leaving 14 bases between them. Germline-derived CDR1 and CDR2 are MNHEY and SVGAGI. The DNA of the CDR3 is TGTGCCAGCAGTTACGAGGACGATGTGCGTTCACCCCTCCACTTT. Encoded protein: CASSYEDDVRSPLHF.

V gene TRBV27 combines with J gene TRBJ2-1; D is possibly TRBD1 or TRBD2 (7 bases each). The germline CDR1 and CDR2 sequences are MNHEY and SMNVEV (reference sequence). The CDR3 has 13 residues. Trimming shortened V by 5 bases and J by 8 bases, and 13 bases separated the two germline ends. DNA of the CDR3: TGTGCCAGCAGTCCGACAGGGAGGGATGAGCAGTTCTTC. Translating it yields CASSPTGRDEQFF.

This chain uses TRBV27 with TRBJ2-7; 11 nucleotides align to TRBD1. The CDR3 runs 17 residues. Per germline, CDR1 MNHEY and CDR2 SMNVEV (reference sequence). The V and J ends lost 0 bases and 4 bases, in that order; junction bases with no gene match: 8. The CDR3 DNA is TGTGCCAGCAGTTTATCCTTCTCGGACAGGGGGCGTTACGAGCAGTACTTC. Translation gives CASSLSFSDRGRYEQYF.

The chain links TRBV28 to TRBJ1-2; TRBD1 matches 8 bases. Germline CDR1 MDHEN, CDR2 SYDVKM. The V segment lost 7 bases and the J segment 6 bases; nucleotides outside the gene matches: 7. CDR3 length equals 13 residues. The CDR3 region is CASTGRGHHGYTF. The CDR3 DNA reads as TGTGCCAGCACGGGCAGGGGGCACCATGGCTACACCTTC.

The V and J genes are TRBV6-5 and TRBJ2-2; D unresolved. CDR1 and CDR2 (germline): MNHEY, SVGAGI. This CDR3 spans 11 amino acids. Trimming cost V 4 bases and J 4 bases, with 1 base left between them. The CDR3 region has the DNA TGTGCCAGCAGTTTCACCGGGGAGCTGTTTTTT. Protein product: CASSFTGELFF.